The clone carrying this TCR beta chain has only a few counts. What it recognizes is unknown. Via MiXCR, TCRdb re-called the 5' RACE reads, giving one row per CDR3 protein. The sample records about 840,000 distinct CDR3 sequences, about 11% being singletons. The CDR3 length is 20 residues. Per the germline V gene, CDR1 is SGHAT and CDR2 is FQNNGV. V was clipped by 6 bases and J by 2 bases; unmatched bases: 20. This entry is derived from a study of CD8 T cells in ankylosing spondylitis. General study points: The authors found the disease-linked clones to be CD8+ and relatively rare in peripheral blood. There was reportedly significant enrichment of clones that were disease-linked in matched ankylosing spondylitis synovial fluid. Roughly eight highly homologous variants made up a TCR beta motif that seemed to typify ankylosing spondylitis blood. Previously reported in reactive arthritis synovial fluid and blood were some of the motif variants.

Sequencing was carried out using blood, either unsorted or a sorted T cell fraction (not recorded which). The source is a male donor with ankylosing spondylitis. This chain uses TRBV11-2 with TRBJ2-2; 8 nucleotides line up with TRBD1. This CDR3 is CASSSRWSPGQVLNTGELFF. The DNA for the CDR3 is TGTGCCAGCAGTTCACGGTGGAGTCCGGGACAGGTCTTAAACACCGGGGAGCTGTTTTTT. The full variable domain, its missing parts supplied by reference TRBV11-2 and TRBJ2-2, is EAGVAQSPRYKIIEKRQSVAFWCNPISGHATLYWYQQILGQGPKLLIQFQNNGVVDDSQLPKDRFSAERLKGVDSTLKIQPAKLEDSAVYLCASSSRWSPGQVLNTGELFFGEGSRLTVL.